The 9 T cell receptor beta chains below all came from one sample that was sequenced in a study of shared clonotypes between healthy human individuals. Sequencing was performed with immunoSEQ multiplex PCR; in TCRdb, only in-frame clones are kept and a portion is missing. The table has some 1 million clones, about 75% seen once; the top ten hold about 1.4%. What was sequenced was memory CD4+ T cells sorted from blood. The subset was: CD45RA-negative fraction. These receptors all stem from a man between 18 and 29 years old in good health.

The chain joins TRBV2 to TRBJ1-2, with TRBD1 matching over 7 bases. This CDR3 has 13 amino acids. Germline loops: CDR1 SNHLY, CDR2 FYNNEI. Trimming at V came to 4 bases and at J to 2 bases, leaving 1 base not matched to a gene. In DNA, the CDR3 is TGTGCCAGCAGTGTACAGGGGAACTATGGCTACACCTTC. It codes for CASSVQGNYGYTF.

This clone was observed a handful of times. This chain uses TRBV9 with TRBJ1-1; no clear D gene. The V end lost 1 base, the J end lost 2 bases, and 9 bases lay between the germline ends. This CDR3 is 14 amino acids long. Germline CDR1 is SGDLS and CDR2 is YYNGEE. CDR3 region: CASSVSLTNTEAFF. Here the CDR3 DNA reads TGTGCCAGCAGCGTAAGCCTCACCAACACTGAAGCTTTCTTT. Combining the CDR3 with reference TRBV9 and TRBJ1-1 gives the whole variable domain DSGVTQTPKHLITATGQRVTLRCSPRSGDLSVYWYQQSLDQGLQFLIQYYNGEERAKGNILERFSAQQFPDLHSELNLSSLELGDSALYFCASSVSLTNTEAFFGQGTRLTVV.

The chain is built from TRBV11-3 and TRBJ1-4, with 7 bases matching TRBD1. The V and J ends lost 1 base and 1 base, in that order; junction bases with no gene match: 3. CDR1 and CDR2 from the germline V gene are SGHNT and YENEEA. This CDR3 spans 16 amino acids. DNA for the CDR3: TGTGCCAGCAGCTTAGGACAGGGCGGAACTAATGAAAAACTGTTTTTT. It translates to CASSLGQGGTNEKLFF.

The V and J genes are TRBV6-1 and TRBJ2-4; D possibly corresponds to TRBD2 (5 bases). The CDR3 has 16 residues. Looked up from germline, CDR1 is MNHNS and CDR2 is SASEGT. V was trimmed by 2 bases and J by 1 base, leaving 12 bases between them. CDR3 residues: CASSESFRGAKNIQYF. CDR3 DNA: TGTGCCAGCAGTGAATCCTTTAGAGGGGCCAAAAACATTCAGTACTTC.

The gene calls are TRBV30 and TRBJ1-2; D is undetermined. V shed 7 bases and J shed 2 bases, with 17 bases lying between them. In germline, CDR1 is GTSNPN, CDR2 SVGIG (reference sequence). CDR3 size: 14 residues. In DNA form, the CDR3 reads TGTGCCTTAACCGGGTCGCTAGGGAACTATGGCTACACCTTC. Residues: CALTGSLGNYGYTF.

This clone was detected many times. The CDR3 sequence is CASRGDWNSPLHF. CDR3 coding DNA: TGCGCCAGCAGGGGGGATTGGAATTCACCCCTCCACTTT. The chain is built from TRBV10-2 and TRBJ1-6, with D possibly matching TRBD1 (5 bases). Trimming took 6 bases from V and 7 from J, leaving 10 bases between them. The CDR3 length is 13 residues. Per the germline V gene, CDR1 is WSHSY and CDR2 is SAAADI.

In the case of this clone: Other DNA sequences from this sample encode an identical CDR3 as well. This sequence joins TRBV5-1 and TRBJ2-2; D not resolved. The CDR3 length is 14 residues. Trimming cost V 0 bases and J 2 bases, with 5 bases left between them. Germline CDR1 SGHRS, CDR2 YFSETQ. CDR3 in amino acids: CASSLELNTGELFF. The CDR3 region has the DNA TGCGCCAGCAGCTTGGAACTCAACACCGGGGAGCTGTTTTTT.

With regard to this clone: Other DNA sequences from this sample encode an identical CDR3 as well. The genes are TRBV6-5 and TRBJ1-1, with unresolved D. The ends were cut back, 5 bases at V and 2 bases at J, with 12 bases in the middle. The CDR3 runs 14 residues. The germline gives CDR1 MNHEY, CDR2 SVGAGI. CDR3 amino acids: CASSRRTGNTEAFF. The CDR3 bases are TGTGCCAGCAGTCGACGGACGGGCAACACTGAAGCTTTCTTT.

Note on this clone: A much bigger clone sits one base away, suggesting this may be a read error. The sample holds other DNA sequences that translate to the same CDR3. The chain combines TRBV6-1 with TRBJ1-6; the D gene is possibly TRBD1 (6 bases). The CDR3 has 16 residues. Germline V lookup: CDR1 MNHNS, CDR2 SASEGT. V was clipped by 0 bases and J by 7 bases, with 13 bases between them. The CDR3 region is CASSEALGTLNSPLHF. The CDR3 DNA is TGTGCCAGCAGTGAAGCTCTGGGGACACTCAATTCACCCCTCCACTTT.